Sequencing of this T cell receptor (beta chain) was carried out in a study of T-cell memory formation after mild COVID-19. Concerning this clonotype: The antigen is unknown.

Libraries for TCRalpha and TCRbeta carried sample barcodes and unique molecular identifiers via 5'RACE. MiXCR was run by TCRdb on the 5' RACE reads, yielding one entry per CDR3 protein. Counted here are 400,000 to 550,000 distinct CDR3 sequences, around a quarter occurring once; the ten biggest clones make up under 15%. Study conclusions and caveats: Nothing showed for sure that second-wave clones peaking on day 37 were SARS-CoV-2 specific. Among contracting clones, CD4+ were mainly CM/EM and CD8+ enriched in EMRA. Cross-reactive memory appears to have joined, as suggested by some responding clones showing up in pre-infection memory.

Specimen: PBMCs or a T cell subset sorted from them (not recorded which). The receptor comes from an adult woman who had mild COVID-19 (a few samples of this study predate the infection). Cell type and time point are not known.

CDR3 region: CSASGLAITQYF. The DNA for the CDR3 is TGCAGTGCTTCGGGACTAGCGATTACGCAGTATTTT. The chain joins TRBV20-1 to TRBJ2-3; TRBD2 matches 10 bases. This CDR3 region has 12 residues. V dropped 5 bases and J dropped 8; count of bases not matched to a gene: 4. CDR1 and CDR2 (germline): DFQATT, SNEGSKA (reference sequence).